Listed here are 18 T cell receptor beta chains from one sample, sequenced in a study of CD8 T cells in Susac syndrome. An input of about 0.5 to 1 ug of RNA was subjected to reverse transcription using random hexamers. TCRdb used MiXCR to reprocess the immunoSEQ multiplex PCR reads, holding one entry per CDR3 protein. The table lists fewer than 300,000 distinct CDR3 sequences, more than 75% of them singletons, with over 0.1% in the top ten. Specimen: CD8+ T cells from PBMCs. The receptor source for this set is a human donor with multiple sclerosis.

The chain joins TRBV13 to TRBJ2-7, with D unclear. Trimming cost V 3 bases and J 5 bases, with 11 bases left between them. Looked up from germline, CDR1 is PRHDT and CDR2 is FYEKMQ (reference sequence). The CDR3 is 13 residues long. The CDR3 loop reads CASSFGLTNEQYF. In DNA, the CDR3 is TGTGCCAGCAGCTTTGGGCTCACCAACGAGCAGTACTTC.

The sample holds a few counts of this clonotype. J is TRBJ2-7 and V is TRBV7-9; D assignment may be TRBD1 or TRBD2 (5 bases each). Germline CDR1 and CDR2: SEHNR and FQNEAQ (reference sequence). The CDR3 contains 12 residues. Trimming cost V 4 bases and J 6 bases, with 10 bases left between them. This CDR3 reads CASSYSGTEQYF. Written as DNA, the CDR3 is TGTGCCAGCAGCTACTCGGGGACCGAGCAGTACTTC.

This sequence joins TRBV2 and TRBJ1-2; D gene unclear. The V end lost 3 bases, the J end lost 4 bases, and 9 bases lay between the germline ends. Germline V gene sequence: CDR1 SNHLY, CDR2 FYNNEI. The CDR3 extends over 13 amino acids. CDR3 residues: CASSEGNLYGYTF. Here the CDR3 DNA reads TGTGCCAGCAGTGAGGGGAACCTCTATGGCTACACCTTC.

The J gene is TRBJ2-1, the V gene TRBV9; 10 bases match TRBD2. After removal of 4 bases from V and 6 bases from J, the junction contained 10 bases not matched to a gene. This CDR3 is 16 amino acids long. Looked up from germline, CDR1 is SGDLS and CDR2 is YYNGEE. The CDR3 coding sequence is TGTGCCAGCAGCCCCCCTAGCGGGAGAGGCTTCAATGAGCAGTTCTTC. This codes for CASSPPSGRGFNEQFF.

The CDR3 DNA follows: TGTGCCACCAGTGATTTCTCGTACAATGAGCAGTTCTTC. Its translation is CATSDFSYNEQFF. The J gene is TRBJ2-1, the V gene TRBV24-1, with D unresolved. This CDR3 region has 13 residues. V was trimmed by 1 base and J by 4 bases, leaving 4 bases between them. The germline V gene encodes CDR1 KGHDR and CDR2 SFDVKD.

The rearrangement uses TRBV6-2 or TRBV6-3 and TRBJ2-1, with D perhaps TRBD1 (6 bases). This CDR3 spans 14 amino acids. Germline V CDR1 and CDR2: MNHEY, SVGEGT. Trimming removed 3 bases from V and 4 bases from J, with 10 bases in between. The CDR3 here is CASSYTGIYNEQFF. Written as DNA, the CDR3 is TGTGCCAGCAGTTATACAGGGATATACAATGAGCAGTTCTTC.

The sample holds one count of this clonotype. The rearrangement uses TRBV27 and TRBJ1-2, with TRBD1 matching 8 bases. The V gene end was trimmed by 6 bases and the J gene end by 7 bases; junction bases not matched to a gene: 10. Germline V CDR1 and CDR2: MNHEY, SMNVEV (reference sequence). The CDR3 covers 14 residues. CDR3 sequence: CASSGQGFLSGYTF. The CDR3 nucleotides read TGTGCCAGCAGCGGACAGGGCTTTTTATCTGGCTACACCTTC.

The chain recombines TRBV6-5 with TRBJ2-5; D is perhaps TRBD2 (6 bases). V gave up 4 bases and J gave up 0 bases, with 18 bases separating them. The CDR3 sequence is 17 residues long. In germline, CDR1 is MNHEY, CDR2 SVGAGI. The CDR3 region is CASSSRGSGPYQETQYF. CDR3 nucleotide sequence: TGTGCCAGCAGTTCCCGGGGGAGCGGCCCGTACCAAGAGACCCAGTACTTC.

The V gene is TRBV20-1, the J gene TRBJ2-1; 9 positions agree with TRBD2. Losses at the gene ends were 0 bases for V and 5 bases for J; bases not matched to a gene: 5. The CDR3 length is 15 residues. From germline, CDR1 is DFQATT and CDR2 SNEGSKA (reference sequence). CDR3 in DNA: TGCAGTGCTAGAGATGCGGGAGGGCGGCACAATGAGCAGTTCTTC. It codes for CSARDAGGRHNEQFF.

This clonotype has only one observation. The chain has TRBV9 and TRBJ2-5, with D tentatively TRBD1 or TRBD2 (5 bases each). The ends were cut back, 4 bases at V and 5 bases at J, with 18 bases in the middle. Germline-derived CDR1 and CDR2 are SGDLS and YYNGEE. The CDR3 loop spans 15 amino acids. In DNA form, the CDR3 reads TGTGCCAGCAGCAACGACCTTCAGGGACGGGAGACCCAGTACTTC. Protein: CASSNDLQGRETQYF.

V and J are TRBV27 and TRBJ2-7, with a possible D match to TRBD2 (5 bases). The CDR3 runs 16 residues. Trimming left V 0 bases short and J 3 bases short, with 15 bases between. Germline V gives CDR1 MNHEY, CDR2 SMNVEV (reference sequence). CDR3 loop: CASSLSNGERLYEQYF. The CDR3 region has the DNA TGTGCCAGCAGTTTATCGAACGGGGAGAGACTCTACGAGCAGTACTTC.

CDR3 loop: CSANQGFSTEAFF. The DNA for the CDR3 is TGCAGTGCAAACCAGGGGTTTAGCACTGAAGCTTTCTTT. The V and J genes are TRBV20-1 and TRBJ1-1, with D possibly TRBD1 on 6 matching bases. Germline assignment: CDR1 DFQATT and CDR2 SNEGSKA (reference sequence). The CDR3 loop spans 13 amino acids. V lost 6 bases to trimming and J lost 4 bases, with 15 bases between them.

The chain employs TRBV3-1 and TRBJ2-1; 8 bases align to TRBD1. The CDR3 length is 15 residues. J lost 8 bases, V lost 1 base, and 7 bases had no gene match. The germline V gene encodes CDR1 LGHDT and CDR2 YNNKEL (reference sequence). The CDR3 sequence is CASSQGQGFGYEQFF. The CDR3 DNA is TGTGCCAGCAGCCAAGGACAGGGGTTTGGGTATGAGCAGTTCTTC.

This clonotype was counted a few times. The chain carries TRBV7-9 and TRBJ2-7; 14 positions match TRBD2. V was clipped by 6 bases and J by 7 bases; unmatched bases: 5. Germline V gene lookup returns CDR1 SEHNR and CDR2 FQNEAQ (reference sequence). This CDR3 has 14 residues. The CDR3 protein is CASSSGTSGREQYF. The DNA of the CDR3 is TGTGCCAGCAGTTCCGGGACTAGCGGGAGAGAGCAGTACTTC.

The chain carries TRBV27 and TRBJ1-2, with 9 bases identical to TRBD1. Germline CDR1 and CDR2: MNHEY and SMNVEV (reference sequence). This CDR3 is built from 14 residues. The V gene end was trimmed by 5 bases and the J gene end by 4 bases; junction bases not matched to a gene: 5. This CDR3 reads CASSLTGGVYGYTF. The CDR3 nucleotides are TGTGCCAGCAGTCTGACAGGGGGGGTCTATGGCTACACCTTC.

The chain is built from TRBV2 and TRBJ2-2, with TRBD1 matching 7 bases. The CDR3 is 13 amino acids. Looked up from germline, CDR1 is SNHLY and CDR2 is FYNNEI. The ends lost 11 bases at V and 3 bases at J; junction bases unmatched: 6. CDR3 sequence (DNA): TGTGCCGGCGAAGACAGGGACACCGGGGAGCTGTTTTTT. Its protein product is CAGEDRDTGELFF. Looking up the rest from reference TRBV2 and TRBJ2-2 gives the full variable domain: EPEVTQTPSHQVTQMGQEVILRCVPISNHLYFYWYRQILGQKVEFLVSFYNNEISEKSEIFDDQFSVERPDGSNFTLKIRSTKLEDSAMYFCAGEDRDTGELFFGEGSRLTVL.

The genes are TRBV5-6 and TRBJ2-1; D is uncertain. V lost 0 bases and J lost 6, with 7 bases in between. From germline, CDR1 is SGHDT and CDR2 YYEEEE. The CDR3 loop spans 13 amino acids. CDR3 residues: CASSLGVVNEQFF. CDR3 DNA: TGTGCCAGCAGCTTGGGCGTAGTCAATGAGCAGTTCTTC.

The V gene is TRBV25-1, the J gene TRBJ1-2, with TRBD1 matching over 7 bases. From germline, CDR1 is MGHDK and CDR2 SYGVNS. The CDR3 runs to 15 residues. The trim removed 2 bases at V and 5 bases at J, leaving 8 bases unmatched. CDR3 sequence: CASSEAEGAWYGYTF. In nucleotides, the CDR3 is TGTGCCAGCAGTGAAGCGGAGGGGGCGTGGTATGGCTACACCTTC.